The clone carrying this T cell receptor beta chain was recorded once. What it recognizes is unknown. The record originates from a study of T cell responses to AZD1222 COVID-19 vaccine. CDR1 and CDR2 (germline): ENHRY, SYGVKD. Trimming cost V 11 bases and J 0 bases, with 16 bases left between them. The CDR3 covers 14 residues. Findings of the study overall: The donor group comprised mostly white British people and more females; the analysis possibly underestimated clonal diversity. The study identified only a handful of AZD1222 recipients as seropositive at baseline.

Sequencing was performed with immunoSEQ multiplex PCR; in TCRdb, only in-frame clones are kept and a portion is missing. In the table there are 150,000 to 250,000 clones, 80% to 95% of which are singletons. This chain uses TRBV10-3 with TRBJ1-1; the D gene is possibly TRBD1 (5 bases). The receptor was isolated from an adult who received the AZD1222 COVID-19 vaccine. Sequencing was performed on peripheral blood, taken 28 days after the second AZD1222 dose. CDR3 loop: CAAQSRAMNTEAFF. The CDR3 DNA reads TGTGCCGCCCAATCCAGGGCCATGAACACTGAAGCTTTCTTT.